This passage covers 24 T cell receptor beta chains from one sample sequenced in a study of blood T cell repertoires in COVID-19. Clones were read by immunoSEQ multiplex PCR, and TCRdb kept only the in-frame ones, dropping some. In the table there are 120,000 to 150,000 clones, around four fifths of which are singletons. Sequencing used peripheral blood. These receptor sequences come from a woman aged 35 to 49 with active or convalescent COVID-19.

The V and J genes are TRBV7-8 and TRBJ1-1; D possibly corresponds to TRBD1 (5 bases). This CDR3 region has 13 residues. Trimming stripped 3 bases from V and 4 bases from J, with 9 bases between. CDR1 and CDR2 (germline): SGHVS, FQNEAQ. In DNA form, the CDR3 reads TGTGCCAGCAGCTTCCCAGGGCTCACTGAAGCTTTCTTT. Its protein product is CASSFPGLTEAFF.

The CDR3 is CASSLGRGHYGYTF. For the CDR3, the DNA is TGTGCCAGCAGTTTAGGAAGGGGGCACTATGGCTACACCTTC. The chain combines TRBV27 with TRBJ1-2; TRBD1 matches 7 bases. Losses at the gene ends were 2 bases for V and 3 bases for J; bases not matched to a gene: 3. Germline V gives CDR1 MNHEY, CDR2 SMNVEV (reference sequence). This CDR3 contains 14 residues.

The chain carries TRBV11-2 and TRBJ1-2; 9 nucleotides align to TRBD1. This CDR3 is 14 amino acids long. The V segment lost 3 bases and the J segment 5 bases; nucleotides outside the gene matches: 4. Germline values: CDR1 SGHAT, CDR2 FQNNGV. The CDR3 loop reads CASSLDRGLYGYTF. CDR3 in DNA: TGTGCCAGCAGCTTGGACAGGGGATTATATGGCTACACCTTC.

This clone is termed medium-sized. The chain combines TRBV15 with TRBJ2-2; 7 nucleotides align to TRBD1. Germline assignment: CDR1 LNHNV and CDR2 YYDKDF (reference sequence). The CDR3 spans 16 residues. V lost 3 bases, J lost 5 bases, and 9 bases stayed unmatched. The chain's CDR3 is CATSRARQGRTGELFF. Here the CDR3 DNA reads TGTGCCACCAGCAGGGCTAGACAGGGAAGGACCGGGGAGCTGTTTTTT. The full variable domain, with the rest looked up from reference TRBV15 and TRBJ2-2, is DAMVIQNPRYQVTQFGKPVTLSCSQTLNHNVMYWYQQKSSQAPKLLFHYYDKDFNNEADTPDNFQSRRPNTSFCFLDIRSPGLGDTAMYLCATSRARQGRTGELFFGEGSRLTVL.

This chain links TRBV20-1 with TRBJ1-5, with D maybe TRBD1 (5 bases). Germline loops: CDR1 DFQATT, CDR2 SNEGSKA (reference sequence). This CDR3 has 14 amino acids. Trimming cost V 3 bases and J 6 bases, with 15 bases left between them. The CDR3, as DNA: TGCAGTGCTAGTGGTGGGTTGGGGGGTCAGCCCCAGCATTTT. As protein: CSASGGLGGQPQHF.

This chain joins TRBV29-1 and TRBJ2-5, with D unresolved. CDR1 SQVTM and CDR2 ANQGSEA come from the germline V gene. The CDR3 has 11 amino acids. CDR3 sequence: CSPHFGETQYF. DNA for the CDR3: TGCAGTCCGCATTTCGGGGAGACCCAGTACTTC.

This sequence joins TRBV7-9 and TRBJ2-7, with D uncertain. The CDR3 length is 15 residues. Per germline, CDR1 SEHNR and CDR2 FQNEAQ (reference sequence). Trimming removed 5 bases at V and 0 bases at J, with 14 bases between. CDR3 loop: CASSPDTLSSYEQYF. The CDR3 coding sequence is TGTGCCAGCAGCCCCGACACCTTGAGCTCCTACGAGCAGTACTTC.

J is TRBJ1-1 and V is TRBV5-5; no reliable D call. The germline CDR1 and CDR2 sequences are SGHKS and YYEKEE (reference sequence). This CDR3 contains 12 residues. The V and J ends lost 6 bases and 5 bases respectively, with 11 bases between them. The CDR3 DNA is TGTGCCAGCAAGTCGGGGTATACTGAAGCTTTCTTT. It specifies CASKSGYTEAFF.

The J gene is TRBJ2-3, the V gene TRBV5-8; D perhaps matches TRBD1 (6 bases). Germline CDR1 reads SGHTS; CDR2 reads YDEGEE. The CDR3 totals 16 residues. Deletions cut 4 bases from V and 2 bases from J, with 17 bases between. CDR3: CASSLMNRADTDTQYF. CDR3 DNA sequence: TGTGCCAGCAGCCTGATGAACAGGGCAGACACAGATACGCAGTATTTT.

The V gene is TRBV28, the J gene TRBJ2-1, with 10 bases that match TRBD2. CDR1 is MDHEN, CDR2 SYDVKM, per germline. The CDR3 loop spans 14 amino acids. V shed 2 bases, J shed 11 bases, and the junction held 6 bases outside the gene matches. The CDR3 DNA follows: TGTGCCAGCAGTTTAAGATCGGGACTAGCGAAGCAGTTCTTC. Translating gives CASSLRSGLAKQFF.

The chain couples TRBV15 to TRBJ2-1; perhaps TRBD2 as D (5 bases). CDR1 is LNHNV, CDR2 YYDKDF, per germline (reference sequence). The germline V and J ends were trimmed by 7 bases and 7 bases, with 14 bases remaining between them. The CDR3 is made up of 13 amino acids. This CDR3 is CATKVDYQNEQFF. The CDR3 nucleotides read TGTGCCACCAAAGTTGACTATCAAAATGAGCAGTTCTTC. The full variable domain, in which reference TRBV15 and TRBJ2-1 provide the parts outside the CDR3, is DAMVIQNPRYQVTQFGKPVTLSCSQTLNHNVMYWYQQKSSQAPKLLFHYYDKDFNNEADTPDNFQSRRPNTSFCFLDIRSPGLGDTAMYLCATKVDYQNEQFFGPGTRLTVL.

This clone was counted between two and nine times. The chain has TRBV6-5 and TRBJ1-6, with D possibly being TRBD1 (6 bases). Deletions cut 2 bases from V and 10 bases from J, with 12 bases between. CDR3 length: 14 amino acids. Germline CDR1 and CDR2: MNHEY and SVGAGI. CDR3 sequence (DNA): TGTGCCAGCAGTTACGACAGGCTGATCTCACCCCTCCACTTT. The encoded protein is CASSYDRLISPLHF.

The CDR3 coding sequence is TGTGCCAGCAGCGTAGTCTCAGGCTCCTACGAGCAGTACTTC. Residues: CASSVVSGSYEQYF. The chain links TRBV9 to TRBJ2-7; D gene unclear. The length of the CDR3 is 14 residues. V was shortened by 0 bases and J by 0 bases, with 7 bases between the two germline ends. Germline CDR1 and CDR2: SGDLS and YYNGEE. Based on the CDR3 plus reference TRBV9 and TRBJ2-7, the full variable domain is DSGVTQTPKHLITATGQRVTLRCSPRSGDLSVYWYQQSLDQGLQFLIQYYNGEERAKGNILERFSAQQFPDLHSELNLSSLELGDSALYFCASSVVSGSYEQYFGPGTRLTVT.

The chain joins TRBV5-1 to TRBJ1-6, with 7 positions matching TRBD1. V gave up 7 bases and J gave up 5 bases; unmatched junction bases: 3. Looked up from germline, CDR1 is SGHRS and CDR2 is YFSETQ. This CDR3 comprises 13 residues. The CDR3 sequence: CASRQGDNSPLHF. The CDR3 DNA sequence: TGCGCCAGCCGGCAGGGGGATAATTCACCCCTCCACTTT. Full variable domain (missing parts from reference TRBV5-1 and TRBJ1-6): KAGVTQTPRYLIKTRGQQVTLSCSPISGHRSVSWYQQTPGQGLQFLFEYFSETQRNKGNFPGRFSGRQFSNSRSEMNVSTLELGDSALYLCASRQGDNSPLHFGNGTRLTVT.

The genes are TRBV5-1 and TRBJ2-7; D possibly corresponds to TRBD1 (5 bases). Germline-derived CDR1 and CDR2 are SGHRS and YFSETQ. The V end lost 1 base, the J end lost 3 bases, and 5 bases lay between the germline ends. The CDR3 is 12 amino acids. The CDR3 reads CASSLQGYEQYF. CDR3 DNA sequence: TGCGCCAGCAGCTTGCAGGGCTACGAGCAGTACTTC.

V and J are TRBV2 and TRBJ1-1; TRBD1 matches 10 bases. The V segment lost 4 bases and the J segment 4 bases; nucleotides outside the gene matches: 9. CDR1 SNHLY and CDR2 FYNNEI come from the germline V gene. The CDR3 length is 16 residues. The CDR3 bases are TGTGCCAGCAGTGTCCGGGACAGGGGTGATGGCACTGAAGCTTTCTTT. It yields the protein CASSVRDRGDGTEAFF.

The V gene is TRBV12-3 or TRBV12-4, the J gene TRBJ2-7; possible D gene TRBD2, 5 bases. Trimming pared 3 bases from V and 2 bases from J, leaving 8 bases between. CDR3 length equals 13 residues. The CDR3 reads CASSLWGAYEQYF. CDR3 DNA sequence: TGTGCCAGCAGTTTGTGGGGAGCCTACGAGCAGTACTTC.

This chain connects TRBV28 to TRBJ2-3; TRBD2 matches at 11 bases. V was clipped by 6 bases and J by 3 bases; unmatched bases: 5. This CDR3 is built from 15 residues. CDR1 and CDR2 (germline): MDHEN, SYDVKM. Here the CDR3 reads CASSQGLAETDTQYF. Here the CDR3 DNA reads TGTGCCAGCAGCCAGGGACTAGCGGAAACAGATACGCAGTATTTT. Looking up the rest from reference TRBV28 and TRBJ2-3 gives the full variable domain: DVKVTQSSRYLVKRTGEKVFLECVQDMDHENMFWYRQDPGLGLRLIYFSYDVKMKEKGDIPEGYSVSREKKERFSLILESASTNQTSMYLCASSQGLAETDTQYFGPGTRLTVL.

This chain connects TRBV15 to TRBJ1-5; D remains ambiguous. The CDR3 contains 13 residues. Trimming removed 3 bases from V and 5 bases from J, with 8 bases in between. Germline values: CDR1 LNHNV, CDR2 YYDKDF (reference sequence). The CDR3 loop is CATSSLRHQPQHF. In DNA form, the CDR3 reads TGTGCCACCAGCAGCTTGCGTCATCAGCCCCAGCATTTT.

This clone was detected once. V gene TRBV7-6 combines with J gene TRBJ2-5, with D perhaps TRBD1 (5 bases). V was clipped by 4 bases and J by 7 bases, with 13 bases between them. The CDR3 totals 13 residues. From germline, CDR1 is SGHVS and CDR2 FNYEAQ. The CDR3 reads CASSSTTQGTQYF. The CDR3 DNA reads as TGTGCCAGCAGCTCCACTACCCAGGGGACCCAGTACTTC.

The chain joins TRBV5-4 to TRBJ2-3, with TRBD2 identical over 13 bases. V lost 4 bases, J lost 5 bases, and 7 bases stayed unmatched. The CDR3 has 16 amino acids. CDR1 and CDR2 from the germline V gene are SGHNT and YYREEE (reference sequence). The CDR3 nucleotides are TGTGCCAGCAGCCCGGGACTAGCGGGGCCGGGAGATACGCAGTATTTT. Translation: CASSPGLAGPGDTQYF.

The chain carries TRBV28 and TRBJ1-1; TRBD1 matches at 7 bases. V trimming: 10 bases; J trimming: 2 bases; junction bases outside the gene matches: 10. The germline V gene has CDR1 MDHEN and CDR2 SYDVKM. The CDR3 extends over 14 amino acids. The CDR3 coding sequence is TGTGCCATTATAAAAGGGGGCGGTAACACTGAAGCTTTCTTT. It is translated as CAIIKGGGNTEAFF.

The chain combines TRBV7-2 with TRBJ1-2; maybe TRBD1 (6 bases). The length of the CDR3 is 16 residues. The V and J ends lost 0 bases and 4 bases respectively, with 15 bases between them. Germline V gene data show CDR1 as SGHTA and CDR2 as FQGNSA. The CDR3 spells CASSLAAGTPAYGYTF. CDR3 sequence (DNA): TGTGCCAGCAGCTTAGCCGCCGGGACACCGGCCTATGGCTACACCTTC.

The J gene is TRBJ2-5, the V gene TRBV21-1; TRBD2 is the table's D call and was not checked against the DNA. TRBV21-1 is deemed a pseudogene. The CDR3 is 15 residues long. The DNA for the CDR3 is TGTGCCAGCAGCAAAACGACTAGCGGGACGGAGACCCAGTACTTC. Protein product: CASSKTTSGTETQYF.